This T cell receptor (beta chain) was found in a study of OX40 agonist ivuxolimab in advanced cancers. Across the study: It was ivuxolimab, an agonistic anti-OX40 (CD134) antibody, that patients were treated with. Dose-escalation patients suffered from hepatocellular carcinoma, melanoma, renal cell or head and neck cancer. Among those enrolled, mean age was about 63 years (range 23 to 79) and 82.7% were male.

The V segment lost 5 bases and the J segment 7 bases; nucleotides outside the gene matches: 7. The germline gives CDR1 SEHNR, CDR2 FQNEAQ (reference sequence). The CDR3 consists of 14 residues. Sequencing was performed with immunoSEQ multiplex PCR; in TCRdb, only in-frame clones are kept and a portion is missing. The repertoire has around 68,000 clones, more than 75% of them found once; the top ten carry roughly 0.69%. This sequence joins TRBV7-9 and TRBJ1-4, with 7 bases fitting TRBD1. This TCR was recovered from an adult with an advanced solid tumor such as melanoma, head and neck, liver or kidney cancer. This material consisted of CD4+ or CD8+ T cells sorted from blood, taken in a trial of the OX40 agonist ivuxolimab. The CDR3: CASSPTGTGEKLFF. DNA of the CDR3: TGTGCCAGCAGCCCGACAGGGACGGGTGAAAAACTGTTTTTT.